The entry below describes one TCR beta chain. Its target is not known. Measured with immunoSEQ multiplex PCR; TCRdb has only the in-frame clones, and not every one. The table records about 97,000 clones, approximately 90% of them present only once. Germline-derived CDR1 and CDR2 are MDHEN and SYDVKM. The CDR3 is 15 amino acids. Trimming pared 4 bases from V and 3 bases from J, leaving 13 bases between. This sample was included in a study of T cell responses to AZD1222 COVID-19 vaccine. Study-wide results and limits: White British people made up most donors, females outnumbered males, and clonal diversity was possibly underestimated.

The sequenced sample was peripheral blood, obtained on day 0 of AZD1222 vaccination. This receptor was obtained from an adult in good health. The chain is built from TRBV28 and TRBJ1-5; TRBD1 is a possible D gene (5 bases). CDR3: CASSWGGGPNQPQHF. The CDR3 bases are TGTGCCAGCAGTTGGGGGGGAGGTCCCAATCAGCCCCAGCATTTT.